These 21 T cell receptor beta chains share one sample of origin, sequenced in a study of read filtering for tumor transcriptome and immune sequencing. From 400 to 450 ng of RNA, a library with molecular barcoded alpha/delta and beta/gamma adaptors was made. TCRdb used MiXCR to reprocess the reads, holding one entry per CDR3 protein. The sample lists fewer than 50,000 distinct CDR3 sequences, around an eighth seen once, with roughly 30% in the top ten. Input material: a population of CD138-negative cells sorted from bone marrow. These receptor sequences come from a donor over 35 with multiple myeloma.

This clonotype occurred many times. This chain connects TRBV28 to TRBJ2-2; perhaps TRBD2 as D (6 bases). CDR3 length: 14 residues. Germline values: CDR1 MDHEN, CDR2 SYDVKM. V was cut by 5 bases and J by 3 bases, with 10 bases left in between. The CDR3 nucleotides are TGTGCCAGCAGTCGCCGGAGGGACACCGGGGAGCTGTTTTTT. The encoded protein is CASSRRRDTGELFF.

This clonotype was seen only a few times. This chain connects TRBV20-1 to TRBJ2-7, with unresolved D. CDR3 length equals 15 residues. Germline V gene sequence: CDR1 DFQATT, CDR2 SNEGSKA (reference sequence). Trimming took off 0 bases at V and 0 bases at J, with 12 bases between the two ends. CDR3 DNA: TGCAGTGCTAGAGATGGTAGCTCTAGCTCCTACGAGCAGTACTTC. As protein: CSARDGSSSSYEQYF.

With regard to this clonotype: A much more abundant neighbour one base away suggests this may be a read error. The CDR3 does not end in the conserved phenylalanine or tryptophan, so this is likely a read error. The chain is built from TRBV6-2 or TRBV6-3 and TRBJ2-5, with 7 nucleotides matching TRBD2. The CDR3 has 13 residues. Trimming at V came to 6 bases and at J to 4 bases, leaving 5 bases not matched to a gene. Germline CDR1 reads MNHEY; CDR2 reads SVGEGT. The CDR3 coding sequence is TGTGCCAGCAGCTGGACTAGACGAGAGACCCAGTACCTC. Amino acids: CASSWTRRETQYL.

This clonotype was seen repeatedly, ten times or more. The V and J genes are TRBV4-1 and TRBJ2-7, with TRBD1 matching 10 bases. The length of the CDR3 is 14 residues. CDR1 and CDR2 (germline): MGHRA, YSYEKL. V dropped 2 bases and J dropped 6; count of bases not matched to a gene: 4. The DNA of the CDR3 is TGCGCCAGCAGCCAACCAAGGACAGGGGGCGAGCAGTACTTC. It is translated as CASSQPRTGGEQYF.

In the case of this clonotype: Since no conserved phenylalanine or tryptophan closes the CDR3, a read error is the likely cause. The chain's CDR3 is CASSPQAGNQPQHL. Written as DNA, the CDR3 is TGTGCTAGCAGCCCCCAGGCGGGCAATCAGCCCCAGCATTTG. The V and J genes are TRBV3-1 and TRBJ1-5; D is unclear. The CDR3 spans 14 residues. CDR1 and CDR2 (germline): LGHDT, YNNKEL (reference sequence).

In this sample, this clonotype turned up many times. J is TRBJ2-5 and V is TRBV29-1; TRBD1 matches at 8 bases. The CDR3 extends over 14 amino acids. J gave up 4 bases and V 0 bases, and 4 bases lay outside the gene matches. From germline, CDR1 is SQVTM and CDR2 ANQGSEA. CDR3: CSVEDPGGAETQYF. CDR3 sequence (DNA): TGCAGCGTTGAAGATCCAGGGGGCGCAGAGACCCAGTACTTC.

The chain recombines TRBV28 with TRBJ1-4; TRBD1 matches at 10 bases. The junction had 11 bases not matched to a gene; V was cut back by 5 bases and J by 11 bases. Germline CDR1 reads MDHEN; CDR2 reads SYDVKM. There are 15 residues in the CDR3. CDR3 residues: CASSLNGQGDGKLFF. The CDR3 region has the DNA TGTGCCAGCAGTCTCAACGGACAGGGGGATGGGAAACTGTTTTTT.

This clonotype was counted at least ten times. At one of its ends the junction is not consistent with the germline gene, which may arise from a read error. The chain employs TRBV6-1 and TRBJ1-4, with 10 bases identical to TRBD1. The V gene's germline CDR1 is MNHNS and CDR2 SASEGT. The CDR3 consists of 16 residues. CDR3 DNA: TGTGCCAGCAGCGAAGGGGACAGGGGCACTAATGAAAAACTGTTTTTT. The encoded protein is CASSEGDRGTNEKLFF.

This clonotype was counted ten times or more. The chain joins TRBV24-1 to TRBJ2-7, with 8 bases matching TRBD1. This CDR3 is 14 amino acids long. Germline V gene lookup returns CDR1 KGHDR and CDR2 SFDVKD. Germline trimming cut 4 bases from V and 5 bases from J; bases unmatched to any gene: 6. The CDR3 region is CATSDPGQGNEQYF. The CDR3 DNA reads TGTGCCACCAGTGACCCCGGACAGGGAAACGAGCAGTACTTC.

As to this clonotype: This CDR3 fails to terminate in the conserved phenylalanine or tryptophan, so it likely reflects a read error. The chain has TRBV5-1 and TRBJ1-1, with D perhaps matching TRBD1 (6 bases). Germline V CDR1 and CDR2: SGHRS, YFSETQ. This CDR3 comprises 13 residues. In nucleotides, the CDR3 is TGCGCCAGCAGCGGGGGCACGAACACGGAAGCTTTCTCT. Its translation: CASSGGTNTEAFS.

This clonotype has a count of ten or more. The CDR3 DNA sequence: TGTGCCAGCAGCTTATCGACTAACTCCTACAATGAGCAGTTCTTC. This codes for CASSLSTNSYNEQFF. The rearrangement links TRBV11-1 to TRBJ2-1, with a weak D call TRBD2 (5 bases). V lost 2 bases and J 0 bases, leaving 8 bases between the germline ends. This CDR3 has 15 amino acids. CDR1 and CDR2 (germline): SGHAT, FQDESV (reference sequence). Variable domain in full (rest from reference TRBV11-1 and TRBJ2-1): EAEVAQSPRYKITEKSQAVAFWCDPISGHATLYWYRQILGQGPELLVQFQDESVVDDSQLPKDRFSAERLKGVDSTLKIQPAELGDSAMYLCASSLSTNSYNEQFFGPGTRLTVL.

This clonotype came up many times. At one of its ends the junction is not consistent with the germline gene, which may arise from a read error. The J gene is TRBJ2-5, the V gene TRBV5-1, with D possibly matching TRBD2 (5 bases). Germline CDR1 SGHRS, CDR2 YFSETQ. The length of the CDR3 is 14 residues. As DNA, the CDR3 is TGCGCCGGCAGCCGGGGAGCAGAGCAAGAGACCCAGTACTTC. Translated: CAGSRGAEQETQYF.

This clonotype has at least ten counts. The chain combines TRBV7-9 with TRBJ2-5, with D possibly being TRBD1 or TRBD2 (5 bases each). The CDR3 is 17 residues long. V was clipped by 1 base and J by 1 base, with 16 bases between them. The germline V gene has CDR1 SEHNR and CDR2 FQNEAQ (reference sequence). Written as DNA, the CDR3 is TGTGCCAGCAGCTTAGGGGCCCGGGGCCCCCTCCAAGAGACCCAGTACTTC. Translating it yields CASSLGARGPLQETQYF.

This clonotype has ten or more counts. V is TRBV20-1 and J is TRBJ1-1; 8 bases agree with TRBD1. This CDR3 has 14 amino acids. Trimming removed 3 bases from V and 5 bases from J; junction bases left unmatched: 8. Germline CDR1 reads DFQATT; CDR2 reads SNEGSKA (reference sequence). CDR3 in amino acids: CSARDTGGRTEAFF. The DNA for the CDR3 is TGCAGTGCTAGGGATACAGGGGGTCGGACTGAAGCTTTCTTT.

This clonotype was recorded at least ten times. This chain connects TRBV7-3 to TRBJ2-5; 7 bases align to TRBD1. Trimming cost V 0 bases and J 5 bases; bases outside gene matches: 3. Germline V CDR1 and CDR2: SGHTA, FQGTGA. This CDR3 is built from 14 residues. The CDR3 DNA sequence: TGTGCCAGCAGCTTAACAGGGGGCAGGGAGACCCAGTACTTC. Translating gives CASSLTGGRETQYF.

This clonotype came up many times. The chain joins TRBV29-1 to TRBJ2-5; perhaps TRBD1 as D (6 bases). Trimming removed 5 bases at V and 4 bases at J, with 17 bases between. The germline V gene has CDR1 SQVTM and CDR2 ANQGSEA. The CDR3 consists of 14 residues. This chain's CDR3 is CSVYYPVGAETQYF. The CDR3 DNA reads TGCAGCGTTTATTATCCGGTGGGGGCAGAGACCCAGTACTTC.

Ten or more counts support this clonotype. CDR3 nucleotide sequence: TGCGCCAGCAGCTCTCTTGGGGGTACGGAGTACAATGAGCAGTTCTTC. It codes for CASSSLGGTEYNEQFF. The chain couples TRBV5-1 to TRBJ2-1; D is tentatively TRBD1 or TRBD2 (5 bases each). Germline V CDR1 and CDR2: SGHRS, YFSETQ. V lost 3 bases and J 4 bases, leaving 17 bases between the germline ends. This CDR3 contains 16 residues.

To note about this clonotype: Germline and junction disagree at one end, which may indicate a read error. The J gene is TRBJ2-1, the V gene TRBV4-1; D tentatively fits TRBD1 or TRBD2 (5 bases each). The germline gives CDR1 MGHRA, CDR2 YSYEKL. The CDR3 is made up of 16 amino acids. In DNA form, the CDR3 reads TGCGCAAGCAGCCAAGAGAGCAGCCGAGGGGTTGGTGAGCAGTTCTTC. Its translation: CASSQESSRGVGEQFF.

In this sample, this clonotype turned up many times. The rearrangement uses TRBV20-1 and TRBJ1-6, with TRBD1 as a possible D gene (5 bases). The J call is uncertain, as TRBJ1-1 better fits the DNA end. The germline CDR1 and CDR2 sequences are DFQATT and SNEGSKA (reference sequence). This CDR3 is 12 amino acids long. DNA of the CDR3: TGCAGTGCTAGAGCTGGGGCCGTTGAAGCTTTCTTT. Translated: CSARAGAVEAFF.

This clonotype has at least ten counts. CDR3 in amino acids: CASSFRLAGEGAYNEQFF. DNA of the CDR3: TGTGCCAGCAGCTTCAGACTAGCGGGAGAGGGAGCCTACAATGAGCAGTTCTTC. V usage is TRBV7-2 and J usage is TRBJ2-1, with TRBD2 identical over 12 bases. The CDR3 covers 18 residues. The ends lost 3 bases at V and 2 bases at J; junction bases unmatched: 8. CDR1 SGHTA and CDR2 FQGNSA come from the germline V gene.

This clonotype was detected ten times or more. The gene calls are TRBV10-3 and TRBJ2-1; TRBD2 matches 9 bases. Trimming removed 3 bases from V and 1 base from J; junction bases left unmatched: 4. The germline CDR1 and CDR2 sequences are ENHRY and SYGVKD. CDR3 size: 16 residues. CDR3 loop: CAISDLSGRSYNEQFF. The CDR3 nucleotides read TGTGCCATCAGTGACCTGAGCGGGAGGTCCTACAATGAGCAGTTCTTC.